The next 5 T cell receptor beta chains were all read from a single sample in a study of regulatory T cells in long-lasting Graves disease. The TCR beta library used iRepertoire HTBI primers with Arm-PCR amplification of CDR3. TCRdb reanalysed the multiplex PCR reads using MiXCR and keeps one entry per CDR3 protein. The sample shows approximately 460,000 distinct CDR3 sequences, about 15% of them seen only once. Stated time point: newly diagnosed GD, antithyroid drugs for less than 3 months. Making the TCR library involved RNA that had been extracted from PBMCs. The sample also formed part of further work on T cells in Graves' hyperthyroidism and ophthalmopathy.

Sequencing used peripheral blood mononuclear cells (PBMCs), obtained at new diagnosis, from a patient treated with antithyroid drugs. Receptors originate from a woman aged 30 to 39 with Graves disease.

This clonotype was observed a handful of times. The chain couples TRBV15 to TRBJ1-2; D is unclear. The V and J ends lost 0 bases and 14 bases respectively, with 19 bases between them. The CDR3 length is 14 residues. The germline CDR1 and CDR2 sequences are LNHNV and YYDKDF (reference sequence). The CDR3 DNA reads as TGTGCCACCAGCAGAGATCGGTCTGCTCGGTGGCGTACCTTC. Amino acids: CATSRDRSARWRTF.

This clonotype was recorded at least ten times. This chain uses TRBV7-2 with TRBJ2-3; 9 bases fit TRBD1. The CDR3 sequence is 15 residues long. V was pared by 0 bases and J by 6 bases, with 4 bases of the junction left unmatched. Germline lookup yields CDR1 SGHTA and CDR2 FQGNSA. CDR3 DNA: TGTGCCAGCAGCTTAGCCAGGGACAGGGACGATACGCAGTATTTT. Translation gives CASSLARDRDDTQYF.

This clonotype occurred once. This rearrangement joins TRBV5-4 to TRBJ2-3; 8 bases match TRBD2. CDR1 is SGHNT, CDR2 YYREEE, per germline (reference sequence). V shed 4 bases and J 6 bases; nucleotides not matched to a gene: 16. The CDR3 has 17 residues. CDR3 residues: CASSPPRPGLGVDTQYF. CDR3 coding DNA: TGTGCCAGCAGCCCACCGCGGCCGGGACTAGGAGTGGATACGCAGTATTTT.

A few counts support this clonotype. This chain uses TRBV20-1 with TRBJ2-2; D might be TRBD2 (5 bases). The CDR3 loop spans 14 amino acids. Trimming took off 7 bases at V and 6 bases at J, with 18 bases between the two ends. Germline loops: CDR1 DFQATT, CDR2 SNEGSKA (reference sequence). The CDR3 sequence: CSVEETSGAGELFF. The DNA for the CDR3 is TGCAGTGTGGAGGAAACTTCGGGCGCCGGGGAGCTGTTTTTT.

The sample holds a few counts of this clonotype. The chain employs TRBV20-1 and TRBJ2-2; no clear D gene. The CDR3 extends over 13 amino acids. CDR1 and CDR2 from the germline V gene are DFQATT and SNEGSKA (reference sequence). Trimming shortened V by 0 bases and J by 4 bases, and 6 bases separated the two germline ends. The CDR3: CSARDPLTGELFF. The CDR3, as DNA: TGCAGTGCTAGAGATCCCCTCACCGGGGAGCTGTTTTTT.